In this sample, the clone carrying this T cell receptor (beta chain) turned up many times. A sample-barcoded 5' primer and a J-beta primer mix were used in a second PCR of roughly 7 to 11 cycles. TCRdb ran MiXCR on the 5' RACE reads and lists one entry per CDR3 protein. The repertoire holds about 650,000 distinct CDR3 sequences, about 30% seen once, with approximately 15% in the top ten. The sample is drawn from a study of blood T cells in healthy people across ages. Trimming pared 4 bases from V and 7 bases from J, leaving 14 bases between. Germline V gene data show CDR1 as DFQATT and CDR2 as SNEGSKA (reference sequence). There are 12 residues in the CDR3.

The chain recombines TRBV20-1 with TRBJ2-7; possible D gene TRBD1, 6 bases. The sequencing input was blood. This receptor was identified in a woman at least 80 years old in good health. The CDR3: CSANREGREQYF. Written as DNA, the CDR3 is TGCAGTGCTAACAGGGAAGGTCGGGAGCAGTACTTC.